The next 20 T cell receptor beta chains were all read from a single sample in a study of brain T cells in children with intractable seizures (dated by TCRdb to 2020 to 2023). The sample's time point label, in plain terms: resected brain tissue, or blood drawn just prior to surgery. The library was built by means of the immunoSEQ multiplex PCR assay. TCRdb obtained this table from immuneACCESS and retained in-frame rearrangements with V and J assigned. These tables miss some clones; where compared with another copy, unresolved V genes account for less than half of the shortfall, and the remainder is unexplained. Present in this sample are fewer than 80,000 clones, approximately 95% of which were seen just once. Jointly, the top ten make up more than 0.35% of the sample. Here the sequenced sample was peripheral blood, taken at surgery. The receptors were sampled from a boy less than two years old with focal cortical dysplasia and intractable seizures.

The chain has TRBV5-1 and TRBJ2-3; 9 bases fit TRBD1. This CDR3 is 15 amino acids long. CDR1 is SGHRS, CDR2 YFSETQ, per germline. The junction had 3 bases not matched to a gene; V was cut back by 3 bases and J by 1 base. The CDR3 reads CASSSTGGGTDTQYF. The CDR3 DNA is TGCGCCAGCAGCTCGACAGGGGGTGGCACAGATACGCAGTATTTT. The full variable domain, completed using reference TRBV5-1 and TRBJ2-3, is KAGVTQTPRYLIKTRGQQVTLSCSPISGHRSVSWYQQTPGQGLQFLFEYFSETQRNKGNFPGRFSGRQFSNSRSEMNVSTLELGDSALYLCASSSTGGGTDTQYFGPGTRLTVL.

This clone appeared once. The J gene is TRBJ2-5, the V gene TRBV7-9, with 9 nucleotides matching TRBD2. Germline lookup yields CDR1 SEHNR and CDR2 FQNEAQ (reference sequence). This CDR3 contains 17 residues. After removal of 5 bases from V and 6 bases from J, the junction contained 16 bases not matched to a gene. This CDR3 reads CASSPGTSSQGAKTQYF. The CDR3 coding sequence is TGTGCCAGCAGCCCCGGGACTAGCTCCCAAGGCGCGAAGACCCAGTACTTC. The whole variable domain, filled in from reference TRBV7-9 and TRBJ2-5, reads DTGVSQNPRHKITKRGQNVTFRCDPISEHNRLYWYRQTLGQGPEFLTYFQNEAQLEKSRLLSDRFSAERPKGSFSTLEIQRTEQGDSAMYLCASSPGTSSQGAKTQYFGPGTRLLVL.

This sequence joins TRBV6-4 and TRBJ1-5, with D unresolved. This CDR3 spans 16 amino acids. Germline-derived CDR1 and CDR2 are MRHNA and SNTAGT. Trimming shortened V by 3 bases and J by 6 bases, and 18 bases separated the two germline ends. The CDR3 DNA sequence: TGTGCCAGCAGTGAAAGTTGGAAGGGCGCAGGTCAGCCCCAGCATTTT. This codes for CASSESWKGAGQPQHF.

This rearrangement joins TRBV19 to TRBJ2-3; D might be TRBD1 (7 bases). This CDR3 has 17 residues. CDR1 LNHDA and CDR2 SQIVND come from the germline V gene (reference sequence). Trimming took off 4 bases at V and 0 bases at J, with 17 bases between the two ends. The CDR3 region has the DNA TGTGCCAGTAGTACCCGAAACAGGGGACTTAGCACAGATACGCAGTATTTT. Translating gives CASSTRNRGLSTDTQYF.

The DNA for the CDR3 is TGTGCCATCAGCCCTGGTACCGGGACGTACCTCCAAGAGACCCAGTACTTC. Amino acid sequence: CAISPGTGTYLQETQYF. The gene calls are TRBV10-3 and TRBJ2-5; D might be TRBD1 or TRBD2, each matching 5 bases. V was cut by 6 bases and J by 1 base, with 21 bases left in between. The length of the CDR3 is 17 residues. Germline values: CDR1 ENHRY, CDR2 SYGVKD.

This rearrangement joins TRBV5-4 to TRBJ2-7; no firm D call. CDR1 is SGHNT, CDR2 YYREEE, per germline (reference sequence). CDR3 length: 10 residues. Trimming shortened V by 2 bases and J by 5 bases, and 2 bases separated the two germline ends. The CDR3 reads CASSLDEQYF. The CDR3 bases are TGTGCCAGCAGCTTAGACGAGCAGTACTTC.

The chain is built from TRBV5-1 and TRBJ2-7; D uncertain. Germline V CDR1 and CDR2: SGHRS, YFSETQ. CDR3 size: 14 residues. V lost 2 bases and J 2 bases, leaving 11 bases between the germline ends. The CDR3 here is CASSFTVNTYEQYF. CDR3 coding DNA: TGCGCCAGCAGCTTCACAGTCAATACCTACGAGCAGTACTTC.

The chain has TRBV19 and TRBJ1-2; D gene ambiguous. This CDR3 has 15 amino acids. Germline V gene lookup returns CDR1 LNHDA and CDR2 SQIVND (reference sequence). The V and J ends lost 3 bases and 0 bases respectively, with 11 bases between them. Written as DNA, the CDR3 is TGTGCCAGTAGTATGGGGAGAGATCCTAACTATGGCTACACCTTC. It specifies CASSMGRDPNYGYTF.

The J gene is TRBJ2-2, the V gene TRBV9, with a weak D call TRBD2 (5 bases). This CDR3 spans 14 amino acids. CDR1 is SGDLS, CDR2 YYNGEE, per germline. Trimming left V 0 bases short and J 4 bases short, with 7 bases between. The CDR3 spells CASSVVSGTGELFF. Written as DNA, the CDR3 is TGTGCCAGCAGCGTAGTCAGCGGCACCGGGGAGCTGTTTTTT. Full variable domain (outside the CDR3, taken from reference TRBV9 and TRBJ2-2): DSGVTQTPKHLITATGQRVTLRCSPRSGDLSVYWYQQSLDQGLQFLIQYYNGEERAKGNILERFSAQQFPDLHSELNLSSLELGDSALYFCASSVVSGTGELFFGEGSRLTVL.

V and J are TRBV4-2 and TRBJ2-7; TRBD2 aligns across 9 bases. Germline V CDR1 and CDR2: LGHNA, YNFKEQ. V shed 4 bases, J shed 4 bases, and the junction held 8 bases outside the gene matches. The CDR3 has 15 residues. The CDR3 sequence: CASSLGTSNQYEQYF. The CDR3 region has the DNA TGTGCCAGCAGCCTTGGGACTAGCAACCAGTACGAGCAGTACTTC.

The genes are TRBV2 and TRBJ2-1; D uncertain. CDR3 length: 15 amino acids. The V end was cut by 0 bases, the J end by 7 bases, with 13 bases between. Germline V gene lookup returns CDR1 SNHLY and CDR2 FYNNEI. The CDR3 DNA reads TGTGCCAGCAGTGAAGCTTGGAACCCGAGGAATGAGCAGTTCTTC. Its translation is CASSEAWNPRNEQFF.

This clone appeared a few times. The chain employs TRBV7-2 and TRBJ2-2; TRBD2 aligns across 9 bases. With 3 bases clipped from V and 6 bases from J, the junction kept 5 bases outside the gene matches. CDR1 and CDR2 (germline): SGHTA, FQGNSA. The CDR3 runs to 15 residues. Here the CDR3 reads CASSFSGRGSGELFF. The CDR3 coding sequence is TGTGCCAGCAGCTTTAGCGGGAGAGGGTCCGGGGAGCTGTTTTTT.

The CDR3 sequence: CASSLVPGSDTQYF. The CDR3 DNA reads as TGTGCCAGCAGCTTAGTTCCAGGTAGTGATACGCAGTATTTT. The rearrangement uses TRBV11-3 and TRBJ2-3; D is unresolved. V lost 1 base, J lost 6 bases, and 11 bases lay in between. CDR1 is SGHNT and CDR2 is YENEEA in the germline V gene. The CDR3 is made up of 14 amino acids.

In this sample, this clone turned up once. The chain links TRBV20-1 to TRBJ2-7, with TRBD1 identical over 8 bases. The V and J ends lost 3 bases and 5 bases, in that order; junction bases with no gene match: 12. CDR1 is DFQATT and CDR2 is SNEGSKA in the germline V gene (reference sequence). The length of the CDR3 is 15 residues. The CDR3 DNA is TGCAGTGCTAGTACTATTCTGGACAGGGCCCACGAGCAGTACTTC. It codes for CSASTILDRAHEQYF.

J is TRBJ1-4 and V is TRBV5-6, with 8 bases matching TRBD1. The CDR3 length is 19 residues. V trimming: 1 base; J trimming: 0 bases; junction bases outside the gene matches: 11. CDR1 is SGHDT and CDR2 is YYEEEE in the germline V gene. CDR3 DNA sequence: TGTGCCAGCAGCTTGTCCCAGGGGGCGTGGGGTTCAACTAATGAAAAACTGTTTTTT. It is translated as CASSLSQGAWGSTNEKLFF.

The V call is TRBV19, the J call TRBJ1-2; D is possibly TRBD1 (5 bases). CDR1 is LNHDA, CDR2 SQIVND, per germline (reference sequence). The CDR3 spans 12 residues. The V end lost 4 bases, the J end lost 8 bases, and 11 bases lay between the germline ends. CDR3 sequence: CASSKRQIGYTF. In nucleotides, the CDR3 is TGTGCCAGTAGTAAAAGACAGATCGGCTACACCTTC.

The V gene is TRBV6-4, the J gene TRBJ2-1, with TRBD1 as a possible D gene (6 bases). Germline CDR1 MRHNA, CDR2 SNTAGT. The CDR3 length is 14 residues. The germline V and J ends were trimmed by 5 bases and 10 bases, with 18 bases remaining between them. As DNA, the CDR3 is TGTGCCAGCAGTTCAACATTCCTCAGGGGAGAGCAGTTCTTC. Its translation is CASSSTFLRGEQFF.

This sequence joins TRBV3-1 (or the pseudogene TRBV3-2) and TRBJ2-7, with TRBD2 identical over 7 bases. The length of the CDR3 is 12 residues. Per germline, CDR1 LGHDT and CDR2 YNNKEL (reference sequence). Losses at the gene ends were 2 bases for V and 6 bases for J; bases not matched to a gene: 1. CDR3 sequence (DNA): TGTGCCAGCAGCCAATCTAGCGGCGAGCAGTACTTC. Protein product: CASSQSSGEQYF.

The rearrangement uses TRBV5-1 and TRBJ2-2; 14 bases align to TRBD2. V lost 3 bases to trimming and J lost 4 bases; unmatched junction nucleotides: 11. Germline V gene lookup returns CDR1 SGHRS and CDR2 YFSETQ. This CDR3 is built from 19 residues. The chain's CDR3 is CASSWGLAGADLGTGELFF. In DNA, the CDR3 is TGCGCCAGCAGCTGGGGACTAGCGGGGGCTGATTTAGGCACCGGGGAGCTGTTTTTT.

V is TRBV5-4 and J is TRBJ2-3; D gene unclear. CDR1 is SGHNT, CDR2 YYREEE, per germline (reference sequence). V was shortened by 0 bases and J by 5 bases, with 10 bases between the two germline ends. This CDR3 contains 14 residues. In DNA, the CDR3 is TGTGCCAGCAGCTTGGTGGGTACACAAGATACGCAGTATTTT. Its protein is CASSLVGTQDTQYF.